This T cell receptor beta chain was sequenced for a study of early T cells in non-severe SARS-CoV-2 infection. Study-level information: Bulk RNA taken from unsorted whole blood was sequenced, leaving chains unpaired. Study findings and constraints: VDJdb matching favored anti-spike CD8 responses, missing private and CD4 specificities.

CDR3 length: 16 residues. The germline V gene encodes CDR1 MDHEN and CDR2 SYDVKM. V lost 2 bases, J lost 0 bases, and 12 bases lay in between. Ten or more counts support this clonotype. The antigen is unknown. Individual cDNA molecules received unique molecular identifiers during library preparation. TCRdb re-analysed the 5' RACE reads in MiXCR, keeping a single row per CDR3 protein. The sample contains about 22,000 distinct CDR3 sequences, around 5% of which appear only once. The clonotype was recovered from an adult who was a healthcare worker with PCR-confirmed SARS-CoV-2 infection or an uninfected control (not recorded which). The rearrangement joins TRBV28 to TRBJ2-3, with unresolved D. The sequenced material came from whole blood. The CDR3 loop reads CASSLRTASSTDTQYF. For the CDR3, the DNA is TGTGCCAGCAGTTTAAGAACAGCCTCTAGCACAGATACGCAGTATTTT.